This TCR beta chain was identified during a study of T cells in tuberculosis. The CDR3 contains 11 residues. Trimming stripped 0 bases from V and 5 bases from J, with 5 bases between. Per the germline V gene, CDR1 is SQVTM and CDR2 is ANQGSEA. The data were produced by immunoSEQ multiplex PCR, yet TCRdb's version contains in-frame clones alone and is incomplete. This sample yields roughly 34,000 clones, of which more than 85% are seen a single time; about 10% belongs to the top ten. Study-wide findings and caveats: Active tuberculosis alpha repertoires lay closer to GMM-specific TCRs than controls'.

The time point was: new active TB diagnosis, blood taken before or within 7 days of starting treatment. This clone appeared once. Its antigen is unidentified. The input for sequencing was PBMCs, taken at tuberculosis diagnosis. The clonotype was recovered from an adult with tuberculosis. The chain combines TRBV29-1 with TRBJ2-7, with TRBD2 as a possible D gene (5 bases). CDR3 DNA sequence: TGCAGCGTTGAAGAGAGGGACGAGCAGTACTTC. Encoded protein: CSVEERDEQYF.